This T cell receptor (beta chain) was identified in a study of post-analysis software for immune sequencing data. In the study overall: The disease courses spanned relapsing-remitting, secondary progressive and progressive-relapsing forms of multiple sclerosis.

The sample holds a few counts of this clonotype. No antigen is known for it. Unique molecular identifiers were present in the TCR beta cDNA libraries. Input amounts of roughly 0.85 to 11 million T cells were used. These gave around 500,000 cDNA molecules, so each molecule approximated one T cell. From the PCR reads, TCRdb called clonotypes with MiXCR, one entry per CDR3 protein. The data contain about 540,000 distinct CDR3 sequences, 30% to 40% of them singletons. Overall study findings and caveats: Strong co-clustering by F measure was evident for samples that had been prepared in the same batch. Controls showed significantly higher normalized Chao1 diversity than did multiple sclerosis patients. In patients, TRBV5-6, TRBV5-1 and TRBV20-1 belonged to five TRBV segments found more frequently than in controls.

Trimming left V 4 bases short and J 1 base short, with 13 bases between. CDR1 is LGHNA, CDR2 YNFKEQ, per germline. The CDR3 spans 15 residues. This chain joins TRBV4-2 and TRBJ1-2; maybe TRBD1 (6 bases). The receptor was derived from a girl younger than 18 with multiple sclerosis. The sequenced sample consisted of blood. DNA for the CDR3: TGTGCCAGCAGCCCAGGAGCAGGGGATAACTATGGCTACACCTTC. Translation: CASSPGAGDNYGYTF.